A selection of T cell receptor beta chains follows, all from one sample in a study of control samples from healthy donors and cancer patients. Measured with immunoSEQ multiplex PCR; TCRdb has only the in-frame clones, and not every one. The repertoire holds approximately 50,000 clones, with more than 80% as singletons. Material for sequencing was PBMCs. The receptors were gathered from a man aged 30 to 39 with colorectal cancer. Both conserved end residues are part of each CDR3. A D gene is named only where the DNA matches it firmly. Size tells how often a clone was seen (once, few, many) or the class of an expanded clone, and some rows leave it out.

cdr3_nt cdr3_aa clone_size j_call d_call v_call
TGTGCCAGCAGTTTTACTAGCTGGTACTCTGGGGCCAACGTCCTGACTTTC CASSFTSWYSGANVLTF - TRBJ2-6 - TRBV27
TGTGCCAGCAGCTTATGGAGACTAGCCCTAGATACGCAGTATTTT CASSLWRLALDTQYF - TRBJ2-3 TRBD2 TRBV7-8
TGTGCCAGCAGTTACTCGATCGTAGGAAGCAATCAGCCCCAGCATTTT CASSYSIVGSNQPQHF - TRBJ1-5 - TRBV6-2/TRBV6-3
TGTGCCAGCAGCAGATTCGACAGGGGTAATGAAAAACTGTTTTTT CASSRFDRGNEKLFF few TRBJ1-4 TRBD1 TRBV27
TGCAGCGTTGAACTGACAGGTGGCTACACCTTC CSVELTGGYTF - TRBJ1-2 - TRBV29-1
TGTGCCAGCAGTTACGACAGGGGTGGCGATGAGCAGTTCTTC CASSYDRGGDEQFF - TRBJ2-1 TRBD1 TRBV6-5
TGTGCCAGCAGCTCGCCGGGACTAGCTGCCCCAAGCTCTGGGGCCAACGTCCTGACTTTC CASSSPGLAAPSSGANVLTF - TRBJ2-6 TRBD2 TRBV5-4
TGTGCCAGCAGCCAAGATCTAACAGGGGGCACAGATACGCAGTATTTT CASSQDLTGGTDTQYF - TRBJ2-3 TRBD1 TRBV4-2
TGTGCCAGTAGTATAGAGGAACGTCAAGGGGGTCGCACCGGGGAGCTGTTTTTT CASSIEERQGGRTGELFF - TRBJ2-2 - TRBV19
TGTGCCAGCATCTTAATAGGGGGAAAAGGGGGCTACACCTTC CASILIGGKGGYTF - TRBJ1-2 - TRBV2
TGTGCCAGCAGCTCCATTCGACAGGGTTCGGGTGAAAAACTGTTTTTT CASSSIRQGSGEKLFF - TRBJ1-4 TRBD1 TRBV11-2
TGCGCCAGCAGCTTGGCGAGCGGGGGGACGAGCACAGATACGCAGTATTTT CASSLASGGTSTDTQYF - TRBJ2-3 TRBD2 TRBV5-1
TGCGCCAGCAGCCAAGGACTGGTAGCGGGGCAGGGCAGCACAGATACGCAGTATTTT CASSQGLVAGQGSTDTQYF - TRBJ2-3 TRBD2 TRBV4-3
TGTGCCAGTAGTGTGACAGGGAACATTGGAAACACCATATATTTT CASSVTGNIGNTIYF - TRBJ1-3 TRBD1 TRBV19